The 29 T cell receptor beta chains in this list originate from one sample, sequenced in a study of blood T cell repertoires in COVID-19. TCRdb's copy holds only in-frame clones and misses some; the assay was immunoSEQ multiplex PCR. The repertoire consists of almost 400,000 clones, with about 89% occurring once and the leading ten covering 2.3%. The specimen sequenced was peripheral blood. Source of these receptors: an older woman with COVID-19, enrolled during active disease.

CDR3 in amino acids: CASSALGGSSGNTIYF. CDR3 DNA sequence: TGTGCCAGCAGTGCCCTCGGAGGGAGCTCTGGAAACACCATATATTTT. V and J are TRBV6-1 and TRBJ1-3; D is unresolved. Germline loops: CDR1 MNHNS, CDR2 SASEGT. The CDR3 sequence is 16 residues long. Trimming pared 4 bases from V and 0 bases from J, leaving 13 bases between.

The chain carries TRBV24-1 and TRBJ2-3; D may be TRBD2 (5 bases). The length of the CDR3 is 14 residues. V gave up 0 bases and J gave up 4 bases, with 7 bases separating them. CDR1 is KGHDR and CDR2 is SFDVKD in the germline V gene. CDR3 region: CATSDLERADTQYF. CDR3 coding DNA: TGTGCCACCAGTGATTTGGAGAGGGCAGATACGCAGTATTTT.

V and J are TRBV7-8 and TRBJ1-1, with D hard to call. Deletions cut 3 bases from V and 7 bases from J, with 12 bases between. This CDR3 spans 13 amino acids. CDR1 is SGHVS, CDR2 FQNEAQ, per germline. DNA of the CDR3: TGTGCCAGCAGCTTCCGGGAGGGCGGTGAAGCTTTCTTT. Its translation: CASSFREGGEAFF.

The genes are TRBV19 and TRBJ1-1, with 12 bases matching TRBD1. The V gene's germline CDR1 is LNHDA and CDR2 SQIVND (reference sequence). The CDR3 length is 18 residues. The trim removed 8 bases at V and 0 bases at J, leaving 13 bases unmatched. CDR3 sequence reads: CASSELRDRGRLNTEAFF. The CDR3 DNA is TGTGCCAGTTCCGAACTCCGGGACAGGGGGCGCCTGAACACTGAAGCTTTCTTT.

The chain links TRBV5-6 to TRBJ1-1; weak D call: TRBD1 (5 bases). V was pared by 7 bases and J by 3 bases, with 19 bases between. Germline loops: CDR1 SGHDT, CDR2 YYEEEE. The CDR3 totals 15 residues. The CDR3 region has the DNA TGTGCCAGCTTACATCAGGGTGAAGGGGACACTGAAGCTTTCTTT. Amino acids: CASLHQGEGDTEAFF.

The chain joins TRBV6-5 to TRBJ2-7, with D tentatively TRBD1 (8 bases). The CDR3 extends over 15 amino acids. The V and J ends lost 6 bases and 4 bases respectively, with 19 bases between them. Germline V gives CDR1 MNHEY, CDR2 SVGAGI. The CDR3 protein is CASRQTGGVSYEQYF. The CDR3 DNA sequence: TGTGCCAGCAGGCAAACAGGGGGGGTTTCGTACGAGCAGTACTTC.

The rearrangement links TRBV5-1 to TRBJ2-7; D might be TRBD2 (5 bases). The CDR3 totals 17 residues. The V end was cut by 0 bases, the J end by 5 bases, with 21 bases between. Looked up from germline, CDR1 is SGHRS and CDR2 is YFSETQ. The CDR3 DNA reads TGCGCCAGCAGCTTGGCCCCGGCGGCAGGCCCGGGGAACGAGCAGTACTTC. It encodes CASSLAPAAGPGNEQYF.

This chain joins TRBV6-1 and TRBJ1-3; 7 bases line up with TRBD1. Trimming at V came to 3 bases and at J to 2 bases, leaving 1 base not matched to a gene. Germline-derived CDR1 and CDR2 are MNHNS and SASEGT. The CDR3 has 14 residues. This CDR3 is CASSDTGAGNTIYF. CDR3 sequence (DNA): TGTGCCAGCAGTGACACAGGGGCTGGAAACACCATATATTTT.

The genes are TRBV6-2 or TRBV6-3 and TRBJ2-1, with 8 bases matching TRBD2. This CDR3 has 16 residues. J lost 6 bases, V lost 2 bases, and 9 bases had no gene match. Germline-derived CDR1 and CDR2 are MNHEY and SVGEGT. DNA of the CDR3: TGTGCCAGCAGTTACCCCCTTGCGGGGGGACGCAATGAGCAGTTCTTC. Translation gives CASSYPLAGGRNEQFF.

The gene calls are TRBV15 and TRBJ1-5; D is possibly TRBD1 (5 bases). The CDR3 length is 16 residues. V was trimmed by 1 base and J by 7 bases, leaving 17 bases between them. Per the germline V gene, CDR1 is LNHNV and CDR2 is YYDKDF (reference sequence). The CDR3 DNA follows: TGTGCCACCAGCAGAGGCTTGTGGGGGGTTGGACAGCCCCAGCATTTT. As protein: CATSRGLWGVGQPQHF.

CDR3 DNA: TGCAGCGGAGAGGGGGCTTGGAGCACTGAAGCTTTCTTT. Its translation is CSGEGAWSTEAFF. The chain is built from TRBV29-1 and TRBJ1-1; 7 nucleotides line up with TRBD1. V was clipped by 7 bases and J by 4 bases; unmatched bases: 9. Germline CDR1 SQVTM, CDR2 ANQGSEA. The CDR3 runs to 13 residues.

In this sample, this clone turned up once. V usage is TRBV28 and J usage is TRBJ2-6; TRBD2 is a possible D gene (7 bases). There are 15 residues in the CDR3. V gave up 3 bases and J gave up 4 bases, with 10 bases separating them. The germline gives CDR1 MDHEN, CDR2 SYDVKM. The CDR3 is CASSLGGTGANVLTF. DNA of the CDR3: TGTGCCAGCAGTTTGGGGGGGACAGGGGCCAACGTCCTGACTTTC.

V usage is TRBV7-9 and J usage is TRBJ2-6; 9 positions agree with TRBD1. The junction had 10 bases not matched to a gene; V was cut back by 5 bases and J by 2 bases. The CDR3 runs 18 residues. Germline lookup yields CDR1 SEHNR and CDR2 FQNEAQ (reference sequence). CDR3 nucleotide sequence: TGTGCCAGCAGCCAGATGGGACAGGGAGAGCCTGGGGCCAACGTCCTGACTTTC. Its protein is CASSQMGQGEPGANVLTF.

The CDR3 protein is CASSQALGYGYTF. CDR3 coding DNA: TGTGCCAGCTCGCAGGCACTCGGCTATGGCTACACCTTC. This chain connects TRBV18 to TRBJ1-2, with no clear D. This CDR3 comprises 13 residues. In germline, CDR1 is KGHSH, CDR2 LQKENI. Trimming shortened V by 6 bases and J by 4 bases, and 12 bases separated the two germline ends.

This rearrangement joins TRBV19 to TRBJ1-2; 8 bases map to TRBD1. Germline CDR1 is LNHDA and CDR2 is SQIVND (reference sequence). V gave up 8 bases and J gave up 11 bases; unmatched junction bases: 10. This CDR3 comprises 12 residues. The CDR3 sequence: CASSDRGKGYTF. The CDR3 DNA sequence: TGTGCCAGTTCCGACAGGGGCAAGGGGTACACCTTC.

The chain recombines TRBV6-5 with TRBJ2-7, with TRBD2 matching 9 bases. Germline loops: CDR1 MNHEY, CDR2 SVGAGI. CDR3 length: 13 amino acids. The DNA for the CDR3 is TGTGCTGTCGGGGGCGGGGGGGCCTCCGAGCAGTACTTC. Amino acid sequence: CAVGGGGASEQYF.

This clone has a single count. The V and J genes are TRBV10-3 and TRBJ1-1, with 7 bases that match TRBD1. The CDR3 has 14 residues. J gave up 1 base and V 5 bases, and 4 bases lay outside the gene matches. Germline loops: CDR1 ENHRY, CDR2 SYGVKD. CDR3 residues: CAISPGTENTEAFF. DNA of the CDR3: TGTGCCATCAGTCCCGGGACAGAGAACACTGAAGCTTTCTTT.

This chain connects TRBV3-1 (or the pseudogene TRBV3-2) to TRBJ2-2; the D gene is possibly TRBD1 (5 bases). The length of the CDR3 is 16 residues. Deletions cut 4 bases from V and 4 bases from J, with 16 bases between. CDR1 is LGHDT and CDR2 is YNNKEL in the germline V gene (reference sequence). This CDR3 is CASSLRTPGRTGELFF. The CDR3 coding sequence is TGTGCCAGCAGCCTCCGCACCCCAGGGCGCACCGGGGAGCTGTTTTTT.

This clone was observed a single time. This sequence joins TRBV6-5 and TRBJ1-1; 8 bases fit TRBD1. The V gene end was trimmed by 0 bases and the J gene end by 4 bases; junction bases not matched to a gene: 4. CDR3 length: 15 amino acids. CDR1 MNHEY and CDR2 SVGAGI come from the germline V gene. The CDR3 bases are TGTGCCAGCAGTTACTCGATTACAGGGGGCACTGAAGCTTTCTTT. Encoded protein: CASSYSITGGTEAFF.

The rearrangement joins TRBV6-5 to TRBJ2-7, with 7 positions matching TRBD1. Looked up from germline, CDR1 is MNHEY and CDR2 is SVGAGI. CDR3 length: 15 residues. After removal of 2 bases from V and 0 bases from J, the junction contained 4 bases not matched to a gene. CDR3 sequence reads: CASSYEGQSSYEQYF. CDR3 DNA: TGTGCCAGCAGTTACGAGGGACAGAGCTCCTACGAGCAGTACTTC.

The chain employs TRBV7-8 and TRBJ1-5; D might be TRBD1 (5 bases). The CDR3 has 16 amino acids. Trimming removed 0 bases from V and 2 bases from J, with 11 bases in between. Per germline, CDR1 SGHVS and CDR2 FQNEAQ. CDR3 sequence reads: CASSLAQGGGNQPQHF. CDR3 sequence (DNA): TGTGCCAGCAGCTTAGCGCAGGGAGGGGGCAATCAGCCCCAGCATTTT.

J is TRBJ2-2 and V is TRBV10-1; 12 bases align to TRBD1. The CDR3 spans 19 residues. Unmatched junction bases numbered 7, after V lost 2 bases and J lost 0 bases. Germline lookup yields CDR1 WNHNN and CDR2 SYGVQD (reference sequence). The CDR3 DNA sequence: TGCGCCAGCAGTGAGCGCAGGGACAGGGGGCCTGCGAACACCGGGGAGCTGTTTTTT. It is translated as CASSERRDRGPANTGELFF.

The chain is built from TRBV5-1 and TRBJ2-1; 10 bases map to TRBD1. With V trimmed by 2 bases and J by 8 bases, 13 bases remained unmatched. Per the germline V gene, CDR1 is SGHRS and CDR2 is YFSETQ. The CDR3 runs to 17 residues. The CDR3 is CASSFGNPGQGIHEQFF. The CDR3 nucleotides are TGCGCCAGCAGCTTTGGAAATCCGGGACAGGGGATACATGAGCAGTTCTTC.

This clone came up a few times. This chain links TRBV7-3 with TRBJ1-1, with unresolved D. CDR1 and CDR2 (germline): SGHTA, FQGTGA. CDR3 length equals 13 residues. Trimming stripped 4 bases from V and 4 bases from J, with 10 bases between. This chain's CDR3 is CASSSYFSTEAFF. The CDR3 region has the DNA TGTGCCAGCAGCTCGTACTTTTCCACTGAAGCTTTCTTT.

CDR3 protein: CASSSGQAGANVLTF. CDR3 bases: TGTGCCAGCAGTTCCGGACAGGCTGGGGCCAACGTCCTGACTTTC. The genes are TRBV28 and TRBJ2-6; 7 bases align to TRBD1. The CDR3 is 15 residues long. The J segment lost 2 bases and the V segment lost 4 bases, leaving 2 bases of the junction unmatched. Germline CDR1 and CDR2: MDHEN and SYDVKM.

The V gene is TRBV12-5, the J gene TRBJ2-7; possibly TRBD2 for D (5 bases). Germline V gives CDR1 LGHNT, CDR2 FRNRAP. The CDR3 runs to 14 residues. V was cut by 0 bases and J by 4 bases, with 10 bases left in between. Here the CDR3 DNA reads TGTGCTAGTGGTTTGGTAAGCGGCGGGTACGAGCAGTACTTC. The encoded protein is CASGLVSGGYEQYF.

The chain links TRBV27 to TRBJ1-3, with D tentatively TRBD1 (6 bases). Looked up from germline, CDR1 is MNHEY and CDR2 is SMNVEV (reference sequence). The CDR3 runs 14 residues. V shed 6 bases and J shed 0 bases, with 9 bases lying between them. CDR3 nucleotides: TGTGCCAGCAGCGGACAGTCCTCTGGAAACACCATATATTTT. It is translated as CASSGQSSGNTIYF.

The J gene is TRBJ1-3, the V gene TRBV7-9; 7 bases are shared with TRBD1. The V gene's germline CDR1 is SEHNR and CDR2 FQNEAQ (reference sequence). The J segment lost 3 bases and the V segment lost 6 bases, leaving 5 bases of the junction unmatched. CDR3 length: 14 residues. The CDR3: CASRVGDSGNTIYF. The CDR3 nucleotides read TGTGCCAGCAGGGTTGGGGACAGTGGAAACACCATATATTTT.

This chain links TRBV4-1 with TRBJ2-7; 13 bases align to TRBD2. The CDR3 sequence is 18 residues long. The J segment lost 3 bases and the V segment lost 3 bases, leaving 11 bases of the junction unmatched. Germline V gives CDR1 MGHRA, CDR2 YSYEKL. The CDR3 DNA reads as TGCGCCAGCAGCCATGATACTAGCGGGGGGGCTGTGAACTACGAGCAGTACTTC. Translating gives CASSHDTSGGAVNYEQYF.